The next 32 T cell receptor beta chains were all read from a single sample in a study of persistence of HIV-infected CD4 T cells. The stimulus was lysate of CMV-infected fibroblasts, around 10 ug/mL. Sorted nonresponding memory CD4+ T cells were CD40L-negative, CD69-negative, CD45RO-high. The libraries were made with immunoSEQ version 4 in survey mode. Data came from immunoSEQ multiplex PCR; TCRdb stores just in-frame clones and leaves some out. The sample contains about 33,000 clones, around 82% of which appear only once. These receptors' antigens are unknown. This sample comprised CD4+ T cells sorted from PBMCs after approximately 20-hour stimulation, obtained from a patient who received antiretroviral therapy. All receptors derive from an adult man with HIV who was CMV-seropositive.

The CDR3 protein is CASSWDRGIGEKLFF. CDR3 DNA: TGTGCCAGCAGCTGGGACAGGGGGATTGGTGAAAAACTGTTTTTT. The chain carries TRBV5-6 and TRBJ1-4, with 11 bases identical to TRBD1. The CDR3 has 15 amino acids. From germline, CDR1 is SGHDT and CDR2 YYEEEE. V was clipped by 3 bases and J by 7 bases; unmatched bases: 5.

This clone was seen a few times. The chain has TRBV9 and TRBJ2-2, with 9 bases matching TRBD1. The germline V gene has CDR1 SGDLS and CDR2 YYNGEE. V shed 3 bases, J shed 4 bases, and the junction held 7 bases outside the gene matches. This CDR3 contains 16 residues. For the CDR3, the DNA is TGTGCCAGCAGCGGTACAGGGGGCCTGACCACCGGGGAGCTGTTTTTT. Translated, it gives CASSGTGGLTTGELFF.

This clone was picked up a small number of times. The chain links TRBV5-1 to TRBJ1-3; D might be TRBD1 (5 bases). The CDR3 has 15 amino acids. CDR1 and CDR2 (germline): SGHRS, YFSETQ. V was trimmed by 4 bases and J by 2 bases, leaving 13 bases between them. CDR3 DNA sequence: TGCGCCAGCAGCGCAGGGCTTGAGCCTGGAAACACCATATATTTT. Protein: CASSAGLEPGNTIYF.

The chain couples TRBV20-1 to TRBJ1-2; D gene ambiguous. Germline V gene lookup returns CDR1 DFQATT and CDR2 SNEGSKA (reference sequence). V dropped 8 bases and J dropped 3 bases, with 4 bases sitting between them. The CDR3 sequence is 9 residues long. This CDR3 is CSPHYGYTF. The DNA of the CDR3 is TGCAGTCCTCACTATGGCTACACCTTC.

The chain is built from TRBV6-5 and TRBJ2-3; 7 bases align to TRBD1. The length of the CDR3 is 15 residues. V was clipped by 6 bases and J by 1 base; unmatched bases: 7. Germline V gene sequence: CDR1 MNHEY, CDR2 SVGAGI. CDR3 protein: CASRATGARTDTQYF. DNA of the CDR3: TGTGCCAGCAGGGCCACAGGGGCCCGCACAGATACGCAGTATTTT.

In its sample, this clone was seen a few times. The V and J genes are TRBV19 and TRBJ2-2, with D perhaps TRBD1 or TRBD2 (5 bases each). CDR3 size: 15 residues. The germline gives CDR1 LNHDA, CDR2 SQIVND (reference sequence). The V gene lost 10 bases and the J gene lost 0 bases, with 15 bases spanning the gap. CDR3 amino acids: CAIRGDGPNTGELFF. The CDR3 coding sequence is TGTGCCATTAGGGGAGACGGACCGAACACCGGGGAGCTGTTTTTT.

V and J are TRBV6-5 and TRBJ2-1; TRBD1 matches 10 bases. The CDR3 runs to 15 residues. Germline trimming cut 4 bases from V and 6 bases from J; bases unmatched to any gene: 6. CDR1 is MNHEY and CDR2 is SVGAGI in the germline V gene. The chain's CDR3 is CASSSQGTGANEQFF. The DNA of the CDR3 is TGTGCCAGCAGTTCTCAGGGGACAGGGGCCAATGAGCAGTTCTTC.

The chain links TRBV7-8 to TRBJ2-7; 11 bases map to TRBD1. The CDR3 length is 13 residues. Per germline, CDR1 SGHVS and CDR2 FQNEAQ. V gave up 6 bases and J gave up 5 bases; unmatched junction bases: 3. This CDR3 reads CASRGQGEDEQYF. CDR3 DNA sequence: TGTGCCAGCAGGGGACAGGGGGAGGACGAGCAGTACTTC.

This chain joins TRBV9 and TRBJ1-6, with TRBD1 identical over 10 bases. V gave up 2 bases and J gave up 7 bases; unmatched junction bases: 0. Germline CDR1 SGDLS, CDR2 YYNGEE. The CDR3 has 14 amino acids. The CDR3 loop is CASSVGQGNSPLHF. CDR3 nucleotide sequence: TGTGCCAGCAGCGTGGGACAGGGGAATTCACCCCTCCACTTT.

This rearrangement joins TRBV19 to TRBJ2-1, with 7 nucleotides matching TRBD1. Germline-derived CDR1 and CDR2 are LNHDA and SQIVND (reference sequence). V shed 5 bases, J shed 0 bases, and the junction held 7 bases outside the gene matches. The CDR3 is 16 amino acids. The CDR3 nucleotides are TGTGCCAGTAGTCCTCGACAGGGCGTCTCCTACAATGAGCAGTTCTTC. As protein: CASSPRQGVSYNEQFF.

The sample holds a few counts of this clone. Written as DNA, the CDR3 is TGTGCCAGCAGCTTAATACCCGGGACAGAACATCAGCCCCAGCATTTT. Amino acids: CASSLIPGTEHQPQHF. This chain uses TRBV5-5 with TRBJ1-5; TRBD1 matches 7 bases. V shed 2 bases, J shed 5 bases, and the junction held 10 bases outside the gene matches. The length of the CDR3 is 16 residues. Germline lookup yields CDR1 SGHKS and CDR2 YYEKEE (reference sequence).

This clone appeared a single time. This chain uses TRBV6-5 with TRBJ1-3, with D hard to call. V was trimmed by 0 bases and J by 0 bases, leaving 9 bases between them. The CDR3 totals 16 residues. From germline, CDR1 is MNHEY and CDR2 SVGAGI. CDR3 residues: CASSYSVESSGNTIYF. In DNA form, the CDR3 reads TGTGCCAGCAGTTACTCGGTGGAATCCTCTGGAAACACCATATATTTT.

This sequence joins TRBV3-1 (or the pseudogene TRBV3-2) and TRBJ2-5, with TRBD2 as a possible D gene (5 bases). The CDR3 length is 15 residues. Germline CDR1 LGHDT, CDR2 YNNKEL (reference sequence). Trimming left V 4 bases short and J 6 bases short, with 18 bases between. The CDR3 nucleotides read TGTGCCAGCAGCCCAGATCCTCTAGCTTCACAGACCCAGTACTTC. Its translation: CASSPDPLASQTQYF.

This CDR3 is CASSLGVVTNTGELFF. The CDR3 region has the DNA TGTGCCAGCAGCTTAGGTGTAGTGACGAACACCGGGGAGCTGTTTTTT. This chain uses TRBV11-3 with TRBJ2-2, with D uncertain. Germline CDR1 reads SGHNT; CDR2 reads YENEEA. The CDR3 is made up of 16 amino acids. The V end lost 1 base, the J end lost 0 bases, and 9 bases lay between the germline ends.

The V and J genes are TRBV19 and TRBJ1-1; D may be TRBD1 (5 bases). Trimming left V 1 base short and J 2 bases short, with 8 bases between. This CDR3 is built from 14 residues. Germline-derived CDR1 and CDR2 are LNHDA and SQIVND (reference sequence). The CDR3 protein is CASSIGDLNTEAFF. In DNA, the CDR3 is TGTGCCAGTAGTATAGGGGACCTTAACACTGAAGCTTTCTTT. The entire variable domain, with the rest obtained from reference TRBV19 and TRBJ1-1, is as follows: DGGITQSPKYLFRKEGQNVTLSCEQNLNHDAMYWYRQDPGQGLRLIYYSQIVNDFQKGDIAEGYSVSREKKESFPLTVTSAQKNPTAFYLCASSIGDLNTEAFFGQGTRLTVV.

The chain links TRBV12-3 or TRBV12-4 to TRBJ1-5; D unclear. Deletions cut 3 bases from V and 2 bases from J, with 5 bases between. The CDR3 is 13 residues long. The DNA of the CDR3 is TGTGCCAGCAGTTTGGACGGCAATCAGCCCCAGCATTTT. It codes for CASSLDGNQPQHF.

In this sample, this clone turned up once. CDR3 loop: CSVGRAGEKLFF. Written as DNA, the CDR3 is TGCAGCGTTGGCAGGGCGGGTGAAAAACTGTTTTTT. The rearrangement links TRBV29-1 to TRBJ1-4, with D possibly being TRBD1 (5 bases). V lost 4 bases, J lost 7 bases, and 10 bases lay in between. Germline values: CDR1 SQVTM, CDR2 ANQGSEA. CDR3 length equals 12 residues.

V and J are TRBV5-5 and TRBJ1-3; maybe TRBD1 (5 bases). The germline V gene encodes CDR1 SGHKS and CDR2 YYEKEE (reference sequence). V lost 4 bases and J 0 bases, leaving 20 bases between the germline ends. The CDR3 length is 18 residues. As DNA, the CDR3 is TGTGCCAGCAGCCGTTCCATCATACAGGCCCGCTCTGGAAACACCATATATTTT. This encodes CASSRSIIQARSGNTIYF.

The rearrangement links TRBV10-3 to TRBJ1-1; 7 nucleotides match TRBD1. From germline, CDR1 is ENHRY and CDR2 SYGVKD. The J segment lost 1 base and the V segment lost 6 bases, leaving 2 bases of the junction unmatched. This CDR3 comprises 13 residues. The CDR3 DNA is TGTGCCATCAGGACAGGGTGGAACACTGAAGCTTTCTTT. It codes for CAIRTGWNTEAFF.

This chain connects TRBV5-6 to TRBJ1-1, with D unclear. The CDR3 is 13 residues long. The V end lost 4 bases, the J end lost 0 bases, and 7 bases lay between the germline ends. Germline values: CDR1 SGHDT, CDR2 YYEEEE. The chain's CDR3 is CASSRQMNTEAFF. The CDR3 bases are TGTGCCAGCAGCCGCCAGATGAACACTGAAGCTTTCTTT.

The count of this clone is one. The chain joins TRBV7-6 to TRBJ1-1; the match to TRBD1 covers 7 bases. CDR1 SGHVS and CDR2 FNYEAQ come from the germline V gene. The CDR3 loop spans 14 amino acids. J lost 2 bases, V lost 5 bases, and 5 bases had no gene match. The DNA of the CDR3 is TGTGCCAGCAGCAACCGACAGGGTAACACTGAAGCTTTCTTT. Translating gives CASSNRQGNTEAFF.

This sequence joins TRBV20-1 and TRBJ2-5; D is undetermined. The CDR3 runs to 10 residues. The V gene lost 5 bases and the J gene lost 5 bases, with 6 bases spanning the gap. Germline lookup yields CDR1 DFQATT and CDR2 SNEGSKA (reference sequence). This CDR3 reads CSAGRETQYF. The CDR3 DNA reads as TGCAGTGCTGGCAGGGAGACCCAGTACTTC.

The rearrangement links TRBV12-3 or TRBV12-4 to TRBJ2-1, with no clear D. This CDR3 comprises 12 residues. V gave up 2 bases and J gave up 7 bases, with 6 bases separating them. The CDR3 reads CASSLFRNEQFF. The CDR3 nucleotides are TGTGCCAGCAGTTTATTCAGGAATGAGCAGTTCTTC.

V gene TRBV21-1 combines with J gene TRBJ1-6; the table calls TRBD1, which could not be checked here. TRBV21-1 is listed as a pseudogene. The CDR3 spans 17 residues. The CDR3 spells CASSKNQGESYNSPLHF. The CDR3 coding sequence is TGTGCCAGCAGCAAAAATCAGGGGGAGTCCTATAATTCACCCCTCCACTTT.

The chain is built from TRBV5-1 and TRBJ2-2; 11 bases are a match to TRBD2. Trimming at V came to 4 bases and at J to 5 bases, leaving 4 bases not matched to a gene. Germline CDR1 reads SGHRS; CDR2 reads YFSETQ. The CDR3 spans 15 residues. This CDR3 is CASSPLAGGTGELFF. CDR3 coding DNA: TGCGCCAGCAGCCCCTTAGCGGGGGGGACCGGGGAGCTGTTTTTT.

The chain combines TRBV9 with TRBJ2-1; TRBD2 matches 12 bases. Germline lookup yields CDR1 SGDLS and CDR2 YYNGEE. CDR3 length: 15 amino acids. Trimming at V came to 0 bases and at J to 9 bases, leaving 4 bases not matched to a gene. This chain's CDR3 is CASSVERLAGVEQFF. The CDR3 coding sequence is TGTGCCAGCAGCGTAGAAAGACTAGCGGGGGTTGAGCAGTTCTTC.

V usage is TRBV30 and J usage is TRBJ1-5, with no clear D. The V end lost 0 bases, the J end lost 3 bases, and 21 bases lay between the germline ends. There are 18 residues in the CDR3. Germline CDR1 is GTSNPN and CDR2 is SVGIG (reference sequence). The CDR3 bases are TGTGCCTGGAGTGTACCCTCAACCTTCTCGGGCCCCAATCAGCCCCAGCATTTT. This translates into CAWSVPSTFSGPNQPQHF.

A few counts support this clone. V gene TRBV5-5 combines with J gene TRBJ1-2; D may be TRBD1 (6 bases). Germline CDR1 is SGHKS and CDR2 is YYEKEE (reference sequence). V gave up 4 bases and J gave up 0 bases, with 16 bases separating them. There are 16 residues in the CDR3. CDR3 residues: CASSLIIRQANYGYTF. The DNA of the CDR3 is TGTGCCAGCAGCCTCATAATACGACAGGCTAACTATGGCTACACCTTC.

The chain is built from TRBV6-5 and TRBJ1-2, with D possibly matching TRBD1 (5 bases). From germline, CDR1 is MNHEY and CDR2 SVGAGI. CDR3 length: 14 residues. The V and J ends lost 6 bases and 3 bases respectively, with 14 bases between them. The CDR3, as DNA: TGTGCCAGCAGGGACTACGGGACGGACTATGGCTACACCTTC. Amino acids: CASRDYGTDYGYTF.

V gene TRBV3-1 (or the pseudogene TRBV3-2) combines with J gene TRBJ1-2; 7 positions match TRBD1. CDR1 and CDR2 from the germline V gene are LGHDT and YNNKEL (reference sequence). J gave up 3 bases and V 2 bases, and 6 bases lay outside the gene matches. The CDR3 length is 15 residues. The DNA of the CDR3 is TGTGCCAGCAGCCAATACTTAACAGGGGACTATGGCTACACCTTC. Its translation is CASSQYLTGDYGYTF.

About this clone: Mismatch with germline at one junction end may stem from a read error. Other DNA sequences of this sample code for an identical CDR3. V is TRBV4-2 and J is TRBJ1-2, with D tentatively TRBD1 (5 bases). Germline V gene sequence: CDR1 LGHNA, CDR2 YNFKEQ. The CDR3 has 15 amino acids. CDR3 bases: TGTGCCAGTAGCCAAGAAGAAGGCAGGGATAATGGCTACACCTTC. Its protein is CASSQEEGRDNGYTF.

V and J are TRBV29-1 and TRBJ2-4, with D possibly being TRBD1 (5 bases). This CDR3 has 12 residues. The germline CDR1 and CDR2 sequences are SQVTM and ANQGSEA. The ends were cut back, 5 bases at V and 4 bases at J, with 9 bases in the middle. In nucleotides, the CDR3 is TGCAGCGTTAGGGGCGATAAAAACATTCAGTACTTC. Its protein product is CSVRGDKNIQYF.